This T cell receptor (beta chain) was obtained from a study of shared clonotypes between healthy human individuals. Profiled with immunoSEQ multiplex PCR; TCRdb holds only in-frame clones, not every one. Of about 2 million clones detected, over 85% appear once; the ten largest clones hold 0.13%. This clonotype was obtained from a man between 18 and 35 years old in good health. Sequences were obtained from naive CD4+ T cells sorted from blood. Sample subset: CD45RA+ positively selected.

CDR3: CSVASSSYSGNTIYF. DNA of the CDR3: TGCAGCGTTGCAAGCAGTTCCTACTCTGGAAACACCATATATTTT. This chain uses TRBV29-1 with TRBJ1-3; D gene unclear. The V gene lost 4 bases and the J gene lost 0 bases, with 13 bases spanning the gap. CDR1 SQVTM and CDR2 ANQGSEA come from the germline V gene. This CDR3 is 15 amino acids long.